The source of this TCR beta chain is a study of cytomegalovirus exposure and HLA in healthy donors. Turning to the study itself: Among a few hundred genotyped donors, approximately 80% fell in the Caucasian-associated ancestry cluster.

In germline, CDR1 is SQVTM, CDR2 ANQGSEA. The trim removed 6 bases at V and 0 bases at J, leaving 8 bases unmatched. The CDR3 has 15 amino acids. PCR amplification relied on 60 Vbeta primers (plus 13 Jbeta primers). Assay used: immunoSEQ multiplex PCR; TCRdb lists only in-frame clones, some missing. The table lists 85,000 to 120,000 clones, around 79% of them singletons, with 3% to 4% in the top ten. This TCR was sampled from a man between 60 and 70 years old in good health and CMV-seronegative. Specimen: PBMCs. The rearrangement uses TRBV29-1 and TRBJ2-1; TRBD1 aligns across 7 bases. Written as DNA, the CDR3 is TGCAGCGTGACAGGGTTTTTGAGCTCCTACAATGAGCAGTTCTTC. Amino acids: CSVTGFLSSYNEQFF.